The 19 T cell receptor beta chains reported below all come from one sample, sequenced in a study of post-analysis software for immune sequencing data. These receptors' antigens are unknown. Findings of the study overall: Compared with controls, patients had more of five TRBV segments, including TRBV5-6, TRBV5-1 and TRBV20-1.

The authors incorporated unique molecular identifiers into the TCR beta cDNA libraries. TCRdb passed the PCR reads through MiXCR, listing each CDR3 protein once. This table has roughly 620,000 distinct CDR3 sequences, roughly two fifths appearing once. The material sequenced was blood. The receptors originated from a girl aged 10 to 17 with multiple sclerosis.

The chain couples TRBV13 to TRBJ2-2, with 8 bases identical to TRBD1. The CDR3 runs to 19 residues. Losses at the gene ends were 4 bases for V and 5 bases for J; bases not matched to a gene: 18. From germline, CDR1 is PRHDT and CDR2 FYEKMQ (reference sequence). This CDR3 reads CASSSIPSWTGIRTGELFF. The CDR3 nucleotides are TGTGCCAGCAGCTCCATCCCCAGTTGGACAGGGATTCGGACCGGGGAGCTGTTTTTT.

CDR3 protein: CASSTTGFASDTGELFF. The CDR3 DNA is TGTGCCAGCAGCACGACAGGGTTCGCCTCGGACACCGGGGAGCTGTTTTTT. The V call is TRBV12-3 or TRBV12-4, the J call TRBJ2-2; TRBD1 aligns across 7 bases. CDR3 length: 17 amino acids. With 6 bases clipped from V and 3 bases from J, the junction kept 13 bases outside the gene matches.

The chain is built from TRBV4-1 and TRBJ1-5; D possibly corresponds to TRBD1 (5 bases). Germline values: CDR1 MGHRA, CDR2 YSYEKL. Trimming removed 2 bases at V and 6 bases at J, with 5 bases between. The CDR3 runs 12 residues. The DNA of the CDR3 is TGCGCCAGCAGCCAAACAGGTCAGCCCCAGCATTTT. Protein sequence: CASSQTGQPQHF.

This clonotype showed up just a few times. The chain has TRBV5-1 and TRBJ1-2; TRBD1 might be the D (5 bases). Germline V CDR1 and CDR2: SGHRS, YFSETQ. V shed 0 bases and J shed 4 bases, with 13 bases lying between them. This CDR3 region has 15 residues. CDR3 coding DNA: TGCGCCAGCAGCTTGGAGTCGGGGGGAGGCTATGGCTACACCTTC. Its translation is CASSLESGGGYGYTF.

This clonotype was seen a few times. J is TRBJ2-3 and V is TRBV2; D is perhaps TRBD1 (5 bases). Germline V lookup: CDR1 SNHLY, CDR2 FYNNEI. V was pared by 4 bases and J by 3 bases, with 8 bases between. CDR3 length: 13 amino acids. CDR3 in amino acids: CASSVTDTDTQYF. The CDR3 DNA reads TGTGCCAGCAGTGTGACAGATACAGATACGCAGTATTTT.

V and J are TRBV10-3 and TRBJ2-5, with D unresolved. Germline CDR1 reads ENHRY; CDR2 reads SYGVKD. This CDR3 region has 13 residues. Trimming removed 2 bases at V and 2 bases at J, with 6 bases between. CDR3 sequence reads: CAISEGVQETQYF. In DNA form, the CDR3 reads TGTGCCATCAGTGAGGGGGTGCAAGAGACCCAGTACTTC.

J is TRBJ2-7 and V is TRBV7-9; 11 positions match TRBD2. Germline V gene data show CDR1 as SEHNR and CDR2 as FQNEAQ (reference sequence). The CDR3 contains 14 residues. V was pared by 5 bases and J by 3 bases, with 3 bases of the junction left unmatched. Here the CDR3 DNA reads TGTGCCAGCAGCGTTAGCGGGAGGGGCTACGAGCAGTACTTC. Translation: CASSVSGRGYEQYF.

This chain joins TRBV25-1 and TRBJ2-7; 13 bases are a match to TRBD2. The germline V gene encodes CDR1 MGHDK and CDR2 SYGVNS. The CDR3 has 15 amino acids. V trimming: 4 bases; J trimming: 4 bases; junction bases outside the gene matches: 4. This CDR3 reads CASSGTSGRGYEQYF. The CDR3 region has the DNA TGTGCCAGCAGTGGGACTAGCGGGAGAGGTTACGAGCAGTACTTC.

This clonotype was found a few times. This chain uses TRBV7-2 with TRBJ2-7; a weak D match, TRBD1 (6 bases). V shed 1 base and J shed 6 bases, with 22 bases lying between them. The CDR3 runs 17 residues. Germline CDR1 reads SGHTA; CDR2 reads FQGNSA. DNA for the CDR3: TGTGCCAGCAGCTTAGTTTTCCCCCTGGACAGTCTCTCCGAGCAGTACTTC. It codes for CASSLVFPLDSLSEQYF. The complete variable domain, with remaining parts taken from reference TRBV7-2 and TRBJ2-7, reads GAGVSQSPSNKVTEKGKDVELRCDPISGHTALYWYRQSLGQGLEFLIYFQGNSAPDKSGLPSDRFSAERTGGSVSTLTIQRTQQEDSAVYLCASSLVFPLDSLSEQYFGPGTRLTVT.

This clonotype was counted a few times. The chain has TRBV12-3 or TRBV12-4 and TRBJ1-2, with a tentative D call TRBD1 (5 bases). The CDR3 has 13 residues. The V and J ends lost 5 bases and 6 bases respectively, with 13 bases between them. The CDR3 coding sequence is TGTGCCAGCAGTCCTCATCAGGGTAATGGCTACACCTTC. It encodes CASSPHQGNGYTF.

V and J are TRBV20-1 and TRBJ1-2; tentative D call: TRBD1 (5 bases). This CDR3 comprises 13 residues. The V end lost 0 bases, the J end lost 4 bases, and 9 bases lay between the germline ends. Germline-derived CDR1 and CDR2 are DFQATT and SNEGSKA (reference sequence). This CDR3 is CSARDSTVYGYTF. CDR3 sequence (DNA): TGCAGTGCTAGAGATTCGACAGTCTATGGCTACACCTTC.

Comments on this clonotype: An end of the junction differs from the germline gene, which may be a read error. The chain combines TRBV6-1 with TRBJ2-4; maybe TRBD1 (6 bases). Germline loops: CDR1 MNHNS, CDR2 SASEGT. The CDR3 sequence is 14 residues long. CDR3: CASSVDRLQNIRYF. CDR3 DNA sequence: TGTGCCAGCAGTGTAGACAGGTTACAAAACATTCGGTACTTC.

This chain uses TRBV12-3 or TRBV12-4 with TRBJ2-1; 10 bases match TRBD2. The CDR3 loop spans 17 amino acids. V dropped 2 bases and J dropped 6; count of bases not matched to a gene: 10. CDR3 sequence: CASSLSASGRGGNEQFF. DNA of the CDR3: TGTGCCAGCAGTTTATCGGCTAGCGGGAGAGGGGGCAATGAGCAGTTCTTC.

This chain links TRBV12-3 or TRBV12-4 with TRBJ2-5; 7 positions agree with TRBD1. The CDR3 has 15 residues. Unmatched junction bases numbered 10, after V lost 4 bases and J lost 5 bases. This chain's CDR3 is CASSSDRTSLETQYF. In DNA form, the CDR3 reads TGTGCCAGCAGTTCGGACAGGACTTCTTTGGAGACCCAGTACTTC.

V gene TRBV11-3 combines with J gene TRBJ2-1; 9 nucleotides agree with TRBD2. The trim removed 3 bases at V and 5 bases at J, leaving 8 bases unmatched. The CDR3 has 16 amino acids. Germline-derived CDR1 and CDR2 are SGHNT and YENEEA. The CDR3, as DNA: TGTGCCAGCAGCTTTACGGCGGGAGGGTTGAACAATGAGCAGTTCTTC. It specifies CASSFTAGGLNNEQFF.

The chain joins TRBV7-2 to TRBJ2-1, with 7 bases that match TRBD2. Germline loops: CDR1 SGHTA, CDR2 FQGNSA. The CDR3 totals 15 residues. Germline trimming cut 2 bases from V and 8 bases from J; bases unmatched to any gene: 9. The CDR3 sequence is CASSLTARESDEQFF. The CDR3 nucleotides read TGTGCCAGCAGCTTAACAGCGCGGGAGAGTGATGAGCAGTTCTTC.

DNA of the CDR3: TGCAGCGTTGAAGACAGGAACTATGGCTACACCTTC. Protein sequence: CSVEDRNYGYTF. The chain carries TRBV29-1 and TRBJ1-2; D unresolved. CDR1 is SQVTM, CDR2 ANQGSEA, per germline. Trimming pared 0 bases from V and 2 bases from J, leaving 4 bases between. The CDR3 is 12 amino acids.

This chain joins TRBV28 and TRBJ1-2; D unresolved. Deletions cut 2 bases from V and 8 bases from J, with 9 bases between. The germline V gene encodes CDR1 MDHEN and CDR2 SYDVKM. The CDR3 totals 12 residues. CDR3 in amino acids: CASSLQDRGYTF. The DNA for the CDR3 is TGTGCCAGCAGTTTACAGGATAGAGGCTACACCTTC.

The V call is TRBV7-9, the J call TRBJ2-6; D tentatively reads TRBD1 or TRBD2 (6 bases each). V dropped 3 bases and J dropped 4 bases, with 13 bases sitting between them. Germline CDR1 and CDR2: SEHNR and FQNEAQ (reference sequence). This CDR3 region has 16 residues. The DNA for the CDR3 is TGTGCCAGCAGCTTCTGGGGGGCTAGAGGGGCCAACGTCCTGACTTTC. Translating gives CASSFWGARGANVLTF.